The T cell receptor (beta chain) under discussion was sequenced for a study of chemoradiotherapy in HPV16-positive cancers. The J segment lost 1 base and the V segment lost 6 bases, leaving 14 bases of the junction unmatched. This CDR3 is built from 20 residues. Germline CDR1 and CDR2: SGHVS and FQNEAQ. Study results and caveats: Candidate HPV-specific clones and E7-related TCR motifs grew in tumor during treatment.

About this clone itself: Its antigen remains unidentified.

Produced via immunoSEQ multiplex PCR; TCRdb's table is partial and in-frame only. The data hold more than 15,000 clones, with about four fifths observed a single time. The source of this sequence is a human donor with HPV-associated anogenital cancer. The V call is TRBV7-8, the J call TRBJ2-3; 15 bases are shared with TRBD2. This specimen was collected from a patient who underwent chemoradiotherapy. The CDR3: CASRHTIGTSGGWGTDTQYF. CDR3 sequence (DNA): TGTGCCAGCAGGCACACAATCGGGACTAGCGGGGGGTGGGGCACAGATACGCAGTATTTT.